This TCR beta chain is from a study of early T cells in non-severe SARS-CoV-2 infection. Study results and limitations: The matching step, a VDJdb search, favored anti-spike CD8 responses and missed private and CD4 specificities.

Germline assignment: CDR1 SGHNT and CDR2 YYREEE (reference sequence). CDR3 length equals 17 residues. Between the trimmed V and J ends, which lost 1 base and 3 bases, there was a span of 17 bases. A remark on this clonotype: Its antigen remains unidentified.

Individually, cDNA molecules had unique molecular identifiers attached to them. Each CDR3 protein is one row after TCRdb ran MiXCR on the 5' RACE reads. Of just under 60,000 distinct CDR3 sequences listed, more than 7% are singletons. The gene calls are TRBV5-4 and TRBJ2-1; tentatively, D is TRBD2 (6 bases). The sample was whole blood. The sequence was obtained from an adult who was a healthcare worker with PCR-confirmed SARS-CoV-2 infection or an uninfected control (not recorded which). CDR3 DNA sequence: TGTGCCAGCAGCTTGCTAAAAGCCGGAGGGGTCTACAATGAGCAGTTCTTC. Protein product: CASSLLKAGGVYNEQFF.